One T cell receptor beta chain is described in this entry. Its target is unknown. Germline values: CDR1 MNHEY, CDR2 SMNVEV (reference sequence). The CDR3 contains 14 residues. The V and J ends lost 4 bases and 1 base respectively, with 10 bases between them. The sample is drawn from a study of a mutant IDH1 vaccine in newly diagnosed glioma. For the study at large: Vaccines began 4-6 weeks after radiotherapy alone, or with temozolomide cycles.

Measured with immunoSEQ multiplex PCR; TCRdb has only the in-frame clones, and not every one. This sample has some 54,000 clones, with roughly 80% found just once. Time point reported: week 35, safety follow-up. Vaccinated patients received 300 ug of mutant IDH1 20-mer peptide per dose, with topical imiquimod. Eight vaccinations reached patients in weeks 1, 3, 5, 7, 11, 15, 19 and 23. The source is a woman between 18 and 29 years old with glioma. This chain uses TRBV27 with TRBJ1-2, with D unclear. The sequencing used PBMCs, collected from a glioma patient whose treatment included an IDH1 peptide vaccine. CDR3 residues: CASSSLTSNYGYTF. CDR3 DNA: TGTGCCAGCAGTTCATTGACGAGTAACTATGGCTACACCTTC.